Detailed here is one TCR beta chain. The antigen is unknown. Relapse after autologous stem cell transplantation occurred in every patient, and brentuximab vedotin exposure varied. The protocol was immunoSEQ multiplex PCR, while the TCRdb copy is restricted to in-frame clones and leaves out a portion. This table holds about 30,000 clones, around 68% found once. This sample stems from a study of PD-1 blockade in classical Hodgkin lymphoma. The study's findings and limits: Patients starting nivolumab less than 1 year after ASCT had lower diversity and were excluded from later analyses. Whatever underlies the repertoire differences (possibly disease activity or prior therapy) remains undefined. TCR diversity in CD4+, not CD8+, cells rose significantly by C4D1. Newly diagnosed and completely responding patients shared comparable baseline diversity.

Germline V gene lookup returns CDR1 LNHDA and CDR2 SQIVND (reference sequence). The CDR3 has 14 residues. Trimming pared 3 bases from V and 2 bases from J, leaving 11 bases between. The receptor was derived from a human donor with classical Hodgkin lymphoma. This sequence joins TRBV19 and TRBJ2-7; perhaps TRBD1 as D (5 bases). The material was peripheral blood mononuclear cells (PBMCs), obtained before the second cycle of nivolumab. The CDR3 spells CASSIGRVAYEQYF. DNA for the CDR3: TGTGCCAGTAGTATCGGCAGGGTGGCCTACGAGCAGTACTTC.